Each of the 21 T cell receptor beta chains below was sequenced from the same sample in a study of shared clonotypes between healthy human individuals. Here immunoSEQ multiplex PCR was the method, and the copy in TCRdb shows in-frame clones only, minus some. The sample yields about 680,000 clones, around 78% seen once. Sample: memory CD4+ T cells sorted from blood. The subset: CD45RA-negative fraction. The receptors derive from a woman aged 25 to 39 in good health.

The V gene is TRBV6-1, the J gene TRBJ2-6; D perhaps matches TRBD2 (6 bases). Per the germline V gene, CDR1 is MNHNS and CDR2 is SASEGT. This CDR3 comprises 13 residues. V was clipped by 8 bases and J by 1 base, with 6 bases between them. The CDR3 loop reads CASAGSGANVLTF. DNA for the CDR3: TGTGCCAGCGCGGGGTCTGGGGCCAACGTCCTGACTTTC.

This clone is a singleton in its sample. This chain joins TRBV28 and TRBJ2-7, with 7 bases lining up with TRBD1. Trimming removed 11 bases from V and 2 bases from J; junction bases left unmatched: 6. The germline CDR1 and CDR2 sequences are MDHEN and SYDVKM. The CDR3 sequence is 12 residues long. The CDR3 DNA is TGTGCCGGGGGTCAGGGGGCCTACGAGCAGTACTTC. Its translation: CAGGQGAYEQYF.

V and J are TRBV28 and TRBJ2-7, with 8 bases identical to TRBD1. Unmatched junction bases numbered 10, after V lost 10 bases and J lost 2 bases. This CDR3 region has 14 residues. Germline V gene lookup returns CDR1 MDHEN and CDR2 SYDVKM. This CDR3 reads CAISFGQGPYEQYF. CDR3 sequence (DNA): TGTGCCATTTCTTTCGGACAGGGTCCCTACGAGCAGTACTTC.

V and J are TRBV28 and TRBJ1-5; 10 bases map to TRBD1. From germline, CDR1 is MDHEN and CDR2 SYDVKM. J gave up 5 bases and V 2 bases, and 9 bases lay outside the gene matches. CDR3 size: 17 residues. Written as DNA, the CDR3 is TGTGCCAGCAGTTTAGGGGCCGTGACAGGGGGCTATCAGCCCCAGCATTTT. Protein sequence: CASSLGAVTGGYQPQHF.

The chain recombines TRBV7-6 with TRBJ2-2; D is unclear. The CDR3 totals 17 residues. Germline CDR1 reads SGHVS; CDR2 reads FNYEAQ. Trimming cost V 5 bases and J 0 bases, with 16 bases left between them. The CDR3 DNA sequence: TGTGCCAGCAGCCCCAGTATAGTTTTGTCGAACACCGGGGAGCTGTTTTTT. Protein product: CASSPSIVLSNTGELFF.

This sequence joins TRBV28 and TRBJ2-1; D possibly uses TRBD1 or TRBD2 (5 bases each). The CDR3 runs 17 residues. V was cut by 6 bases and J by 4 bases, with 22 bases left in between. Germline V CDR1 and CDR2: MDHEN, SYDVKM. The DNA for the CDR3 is TGTGCCAGCAGGCCCCGGGACCCTCGGAATTGGTACAATGAGCAGTTCTTC. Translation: CASRPRDPRNWYNEQFF.

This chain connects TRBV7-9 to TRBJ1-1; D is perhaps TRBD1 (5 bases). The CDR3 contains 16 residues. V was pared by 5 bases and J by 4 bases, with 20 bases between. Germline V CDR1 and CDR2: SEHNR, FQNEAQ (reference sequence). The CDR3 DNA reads TGTGCCAGCAGCCAAAAGGGGTGGCCATTGCGCACTGAAGCTTTCTTT. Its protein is CASSQKGWPLRTEAFF.

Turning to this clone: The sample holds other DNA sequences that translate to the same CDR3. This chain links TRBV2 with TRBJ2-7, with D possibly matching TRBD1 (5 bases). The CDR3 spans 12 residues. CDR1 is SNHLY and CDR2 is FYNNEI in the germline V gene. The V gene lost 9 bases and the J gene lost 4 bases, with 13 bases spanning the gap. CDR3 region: CASSSQGYEQYF. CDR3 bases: TGTGCCAGTTCCTCGCAGGGATACGAGCAGTACTTC.

In DNA, the CDR3 is TGTGCCAGCTCACCATTAAGAGTCTCGGGCAATCAGCCCCAGCATTTT. Translated, it gives CASSPLRVSGNQPQHF. The chain is built from TRBV18 and TRBJ1-5; D uncertain. V shed 2 bases and J shed 2 bases, with 13 bases lying between them. CDR1 is KGHSH and CDR2 is LQKENI in the germline V gene. The CDR3 totals 16 residues.

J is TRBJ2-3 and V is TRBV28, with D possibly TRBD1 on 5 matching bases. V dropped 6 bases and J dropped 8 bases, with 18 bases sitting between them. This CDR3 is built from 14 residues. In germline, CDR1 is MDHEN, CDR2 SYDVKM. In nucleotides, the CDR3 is TGTGCCAGCAGCAATACAGACAGCCCTGCTACGCAGTATTTT. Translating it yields CASSNTDSPATQYF.

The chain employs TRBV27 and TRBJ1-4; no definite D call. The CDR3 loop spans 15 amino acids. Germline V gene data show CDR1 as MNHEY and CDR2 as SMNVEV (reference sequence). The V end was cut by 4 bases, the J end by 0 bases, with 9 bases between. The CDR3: CASSSRRATNEKLFF. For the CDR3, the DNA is TGTGCCAGCAGTTCGAGACGGGCAACTAATGAAAAACTGTTTTTT.

CDR3 nucleotide sequence: TGTGCCAGCAGCGTCAACGACGAGCAGTACTTC. As protein: CASSVNDEQYF. The chain employs TRBV9 and TRBJ2-7, with D unclear. The V gene's germline CDR1 is SGDLS and CDR2 YYNGEE. The CDR3 sequence is 11 residues long. V lost 2 bases, J lost 5 bases, and 5 bases lay in between.

This CDR3 is CAWRPGTDSYEQYF. The CDR3 nucleotides are TGTGCCTGGAGACCTGGGACAGACTCCTACGAGCAGTACTTC. The chain couples TRBV30 to TRBJ2-7; 7 bases are shared with TRBD1. CDR3 length: 14 amino acids. Trimming took 3 bases from V and 0 from J; bases not matched to a gene: 5. Germline values: CDR1 GTSNPN, CDR2 SVGIG (reference sequence).

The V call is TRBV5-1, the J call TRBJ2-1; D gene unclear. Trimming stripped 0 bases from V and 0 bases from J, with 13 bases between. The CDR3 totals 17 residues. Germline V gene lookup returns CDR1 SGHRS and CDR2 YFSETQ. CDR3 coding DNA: TGCGCCAGCAGCTTGGGTTTGGCCGTAAGCTCCTACAATGAGCAGTTCTTC. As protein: CASSLGLAVSSYNEQFF. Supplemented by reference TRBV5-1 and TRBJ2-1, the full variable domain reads KAGVTQTPRYLIKTRGQQVTLSCSPISGHRSVSWYQQTPGQGLQFLFEYFSETQRNKGNFPGRFSGRQFSNSRSEMNVSTLELGDSALYLCASSLGLAVSSYNEQFFGPGTRLTVL.

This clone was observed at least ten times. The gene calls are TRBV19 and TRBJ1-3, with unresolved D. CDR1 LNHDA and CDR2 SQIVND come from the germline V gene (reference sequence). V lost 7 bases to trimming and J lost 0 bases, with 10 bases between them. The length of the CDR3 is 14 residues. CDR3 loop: CASTGGFSGNTIYF. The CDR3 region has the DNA TGTGCCAGTACGGGAGGATTCTCTGGAAACACCATATATTTT.

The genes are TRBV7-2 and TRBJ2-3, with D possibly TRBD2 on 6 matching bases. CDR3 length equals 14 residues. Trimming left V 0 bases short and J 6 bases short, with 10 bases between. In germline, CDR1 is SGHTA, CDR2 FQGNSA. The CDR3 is CASSLALGGDTQYF. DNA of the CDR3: TGTGCCAGCAGCTTAGCGCTTGGGGGGGATACGCAGTATTTT.

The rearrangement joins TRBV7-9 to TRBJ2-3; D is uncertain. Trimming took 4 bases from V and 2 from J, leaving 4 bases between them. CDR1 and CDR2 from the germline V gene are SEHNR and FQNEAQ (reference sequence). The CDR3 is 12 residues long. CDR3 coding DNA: TGTGCCAGCAGCTCTAACACAGATACGCAGTATTTT. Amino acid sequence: CASSSNTDTQYF.

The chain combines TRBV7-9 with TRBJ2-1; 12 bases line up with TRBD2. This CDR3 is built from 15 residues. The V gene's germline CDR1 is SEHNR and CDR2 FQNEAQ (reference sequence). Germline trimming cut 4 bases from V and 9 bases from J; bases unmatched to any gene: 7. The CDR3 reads CASSYGLAGTGEQFF. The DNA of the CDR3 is TGTGCCAGCAGCTATGGACTAGCGGGAACCGGTGAGCAGTTCTTC.

CDR3 loop: CASSGGSTEAFF. DNA for the CDR3: TGCGCCAGCAGTGGGGGGAGCACTGAAGCTTTCTTT. The chain links TRBV10-2 to TRBJ1-1; D is perhaps TRBD1 (5 bases). The CDR3 has 12 residues. V was pared by 4 bases and J by 4 bases, with 7 bases between. The germline gives CDR1 WSHSY, CDR2 SAAADI.

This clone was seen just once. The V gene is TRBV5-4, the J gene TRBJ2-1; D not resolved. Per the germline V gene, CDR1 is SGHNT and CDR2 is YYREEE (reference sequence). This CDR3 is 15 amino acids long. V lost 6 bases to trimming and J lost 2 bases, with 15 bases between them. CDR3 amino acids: CASTRDSNPYNEQFF. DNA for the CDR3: TGTGCCAGCACACGAGACTCAAACCCCTACAATGAGCAGTTCTTC.

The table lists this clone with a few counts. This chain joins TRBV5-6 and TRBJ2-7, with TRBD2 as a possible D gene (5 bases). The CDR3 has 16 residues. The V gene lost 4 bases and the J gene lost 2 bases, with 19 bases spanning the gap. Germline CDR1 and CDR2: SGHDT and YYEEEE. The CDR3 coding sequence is TGTGCCAGCAGCACTCCACGGGCGCGCGGGCCCTACGAGCAGTACTTC. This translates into CASSTPRARGPYEQYF.